The next 19 T cell receptor beta chains were all read from a single sample in a study of blood T cell repertoires in COVID-19. The table came from immunoSEQ multiplex PCR; TCRdb's copy has only in-frame clones and leaves some out. The sample lists more than 300,000 clones; about 89% were seen once. The sample taken for sequencing was peripheral blood. The source is a woman aged 50 to 60 with COVID-19, enrolled during active disease.

This clone was seen a single time. The CDR3 loop is CASSPVGSGVAYEQYF. In DNA, the CDR3 is TGTGCCAGCAGCCCCGTGGGTTCAGGGGTTGCCTACGAGCAGTACTTC. The chain carries TRBV7-2 and TRBJ2-7, with a possible D match to TRBD1 (6 bases). The CDR3 length is 16 residues. V was pared by 5 bases and J by 2 bases, with 19 bases between. Germline assignment: CDR1 SGHTA and CDR2 FQGNSA.

This CDR3 reads CASSDYRVCTEAFF. The CDR3 region has the DNA TGTGCCAGCAGCGATTACAGGGTTTGCACTGAAGCTTTCTTT. This chain links TRBV21-1 with TRBJ1-1; the listed D gene, TRBD1, was not tested against the DNA. TRBV21-1 is a known pseudogene. CDR3 size: 14 residues.

The genes are TRBV6-6 and TRBJ1-5, with TRBD1 identical over 8 bases. The CDR3 is made up of 16 amino acids. Germline V gene lookup returns CDR1 MNHNY and CDR2 SVGAGI (reference sequence). V lost 1 base, J lost 4 bases, and 6 bases stayed unmatched. The CDR3 here is CASSYFGTGTNQPQHF. DNA of the CDR3: TGTGCCAGCAGTTACTTCGGGACAGGTACAAATCAGCCCCAGCATTTT.

V gene TRBV7-3 combines with J gene TRBJ2-1, with D tentatively TRBD1 (5 bases). Per germline, CDR1 SGHTA and CDR2 FQGTGA. CDR3 length: 13 amino acids. Trimming shortened V by 3 bases and J by 6 bases, and 9 bases separated the two germline ends. The CDR3 sequence: CASSFSGANEQFF. The CDR3, as DNA: TGTGCCAGCAGCTTTAGTGGGGCCAATGAGCAGTTCTTC.

This chain uses TRBV5-1 with TRBJ2-5; D is unclear. The germline V gene has CDR1 SGHRS and CDR2 YFSETQ. The length of the CDR3 is 11 residues. V was shortened by 4 bases and J by 5 bases, with 6 bases between the two germline ends. DNA for the CDR3: TGCGCCAGCAGCCGAGTGGAGACCCAGTACTTC. Protein product: CASSRVETQYF.

This clone was observed a single time. This chain uses TRBV7-8 with TRBJ2-3; 7 nucleotides agree with TRBD1. V was pared by 5 bases and J by 4 bases, with 9 bases of the junction left unmatched. There are 15 residues in the CDR3. Germline CDR1 and CDR2: SGHVS and FQNEAQ. The DNA for the CDR3 is TGTGCCAGCAGCCACCGGGGCAGGGGGTCAGATACGCAGTATTTT. Translated: CASSHRGRGSDTQYF.

The rearrangement uses TRBV7-2 and TRBJ2-6; the match to TRBD2 covers 8 bases. Germline V lookup: CDR1 SGHTA, CDR2 FQGNSA. V gave up 11 bases and J gave up 6 bases; unmatched junction bases: 6. The CDR3 sequence is 13 residues long. This chain's CDR3 is CASGGRMANVLTF. The CDR3 bases are TGTGCCTCGGGCGGGAGGATGGCCAACGTCCTGACTTTC.

The chain carries TRBV18 and TRBJ1-1; possibly TRBD1 for D (6 bases). The V gene lost 3 bases and the J gene lost 3 bases, with 14 bases spanning the gap. CDR3 size: 15 residues. Germline V gene data show CDR1 as KGHSH and CDR2 as LQKENI. The CDR3 DNA sequence: TGTGCCAGCTCACCGATTCCAGGGGCATACACTGAAGCTTTCTTT. Translating gives CASSPIPGAYTEAFF.

The J gene is TRBJ1-4, the V gene TRBV5-1; a weak D match, TRBD1 (6 bases). Germline V gene lookup returns CDR1 SGHRS and CDR2 YFSETQ. Trimming removed 1 base from V and 7 bases from J, with 11 bases in between. The CDR3 is 14 residues long. Here the CDR3 DNA reads TGCGCCAGCAGCTTGCGTCTGGGGGCTGAAAAACTGTTTTTT. Amino acids: CASSLRLGAEKLFF. The full variable domain, its missing parts supplied by reference TRBV5-1 and TRBJ1-4, is KAGVTQTPRYLIKTRGQQVTLSCSPISGHRSVSWYQQTPGQGLQFLFEYFSETQRNKGNFPGRFSGRQFSNSRSEMNVSTLELGDSALYLCASSLRLGAEKLFFGSGTQLSVL.

The J gene is TRBJ2-1, the V gene TRBV5-1; D uncertain. The CDR3 has 13 residues. With 0 bases removed from V and 5 bases from J, the gap between germline ends came to 6 bases. Germline V gene data show CDR1 as SGHRS and CDR2 as YFSETQ. The CDR3 region is CASSLAVNNEQFF. The CDR3 DNA is TGCGCCAGCAGCTTGGCGGTTAACAATGAGCAGTTCTTC. Full variable domain (outside the CDR3, taken from reference TRBV5-1 and TRBJ2-1): KAGVTQTPRYLIKTRGQQVTLSCSPISGHRSVSWYQQTPGQGLQFLFEYFSETQRNKGNFPGRFSGRQFSNSRSEMNVSTLELGDSALYLCASSLAVNNEQFFGPGTRLTVL.

The chain couples TRBV28 to TRBJ1-1; 8 bases map to TRBD1. Trimming cost V 5 bases and J 10 bases; bases outside gene matches: 12. This CDR3 region has 14 residues. Germline assignment: CDR1 MDHEN and CDR2 SYDVKM. This CDR3 reads CASSRQGARTIAFF. CDR3 DNA: TGTGCCAGCAGTCGTCAGGGGGCCCGGACGATAGCTTTCTTT.

The V call is TRBV12-5, the J call TRBJ1-1, with a tentative D call TRBD1 (5 bases). In germline, CDR1 is LGHNT, CDR2 FRNRAP. V lost 1 base and J 7 bases, leaving 19 bases between the germline ends. The CDR3 consists of 16 residues. The CDR3, as DNA: TGTGCTAGTGGTTTGGAGGGTAACCGCGCAAGGGGTGAAGCTTTCTTT. Amino acids: CASGLEGNRARGEAFF.

The V and J genes are TRBV18 and TRBJ2-2, with D possibly being TRBD2 (5 bases). The CDR3 length is 17 residues. Germline V lookup: CDR1 KGHSH, CDR2 LQKENI. Trimming shortened V by 6 bases and J by 0 bases, and 17 bases separated the two germline ends. In nucleotides, the CDR3 is TGTGCCAGCTCCCCCCCGCTTGGGAGACCGAACACCGGGGAGCTGTTTTTT. This translates into CASSPPLGRPNTGELFF.

The CDR3 sequence is CASSPVGQGAGEKLFF. In DNA, the CDR3 is TGTGCCAGCAGCCCAGTGGGTCAGGGGGCAGGTGAAAAACTGTTTTTT. The chain joins TRBV7-6 to TRBJ1-4, with 8 positions matching TRBD1. Trimming removed 5 bases from V and 7 bases from J; junction bases left unmatched: 12. The CDR3 length is 16 residues. CDR1 is SGHVS, CDR2 FNYEAQ, per germline. The whole variable domain, filled in from reference TRBV7-6 and TRBJ1-4, reads GAGVSQSPRYKVTKRGQDVALRCDPISGHVSLYWYRQALGQGPEFLTYFNYEAQQDKSGLPNDRFSAERPEGSISTLTIQRTEQRDSAMYRCASSPVGQGAGEKLFFGSGTQLSVL.

V gene TRBV6-6 combines with J gene TRBJ2-1, with 7 bases aligning to TRBD1. V gave up 6 bases and J gave up 7 bases; unmatched junction bases: 3. Germline lookup yields CDR1 MNHNY and CDR2 SVGAGI (reference sequence). CDR3 length: 12 amino acids. The CDR3 protein is CASSETGNEQFF. The CDR3 DNA follows: TGTGCCAGCAGCGAGACAGGGAATGAGCAGTTCTTC.

The chain joins TRBV3-1 (or the pseudogene TRBV3-2) to TRBJ1-2, with D unclear. The germline V gene encodes CDR1 LGHDT and CDR2 YNNKEL (reference sequence). V was clipped by 6 bases and J by 5 bases, with 16 bases between them. The CDR3 is made up of 14 amino acids. The CDR3: CASRDPGLGYGYTF. In DNA form, the CDR3 reads TGTGCCAGCAGGGATCCGGGTCTTGGGTATGGCTACACCTTC.

V usage is TRBV27 and J usage is TRBJ2-5, with 12 bases that match TRBD2. V lost 5 bases and J lost 3; bases outside the gene matches: 1. CDR1 is MNHEY and CDR2 is SMNVEV in the germline V gene (reference sequence). This CDR3 region has 14 residues. The CDR3 DNA reads TGTGCCAGCAGTCGACTAGCGGGAGAAGAGACCCAGTACTTC. The encoded protein is CASSRLAGEETQYF.

The chain employs TRBV12-3 or TRBV12-4 and TRBJ2-1; D might be TRBD2 (5 bases). This CDR3 is built from 12 residues. V was pared by 6 bases and J by 9 bases, with 12 bases between. CDR3 in amino acids: CASSGSRGEQFF. CDR3 sequence (DNA): TGTGCCAGCAGCGGTAGCCGGGGTGAGCAGTTCTTC.

This clone was seen only once. This rearrangement joins TRBV24-1 to TRBJ2-2; TRBD1 agrees at 9 bases. V shed 2 bases, J shed 9 bases, and the junction held 6 bases outside the gene matches. The CDR3 is 15 residues long. Germline V gene data show CDR1 as KGHDR and CDR2 as SFDVKD. The CDR3 DNA sequence: TGTGCCACCAGTGATTCGGGACAGGGAAGGAGGGAGCTGTTTTTT. The encoded protein is CATSDSGQGRRELFF.